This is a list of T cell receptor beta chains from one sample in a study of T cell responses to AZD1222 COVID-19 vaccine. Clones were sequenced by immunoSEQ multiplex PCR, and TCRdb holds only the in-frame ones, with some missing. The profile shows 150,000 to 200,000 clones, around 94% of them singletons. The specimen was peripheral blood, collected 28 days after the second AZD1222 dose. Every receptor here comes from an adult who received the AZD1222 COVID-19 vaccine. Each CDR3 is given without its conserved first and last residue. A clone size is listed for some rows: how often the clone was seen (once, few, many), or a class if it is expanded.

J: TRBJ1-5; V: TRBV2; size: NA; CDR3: ASSDPRDSNQPQH
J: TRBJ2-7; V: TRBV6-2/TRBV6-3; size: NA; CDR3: ASSYERGLSYEQY
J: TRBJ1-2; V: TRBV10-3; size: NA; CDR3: ATSTPLEQGPGYT
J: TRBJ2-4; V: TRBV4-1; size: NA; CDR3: ASSHGLAGGLAKNIQY
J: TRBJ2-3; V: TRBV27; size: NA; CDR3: ASSSAGGGRESDTQY
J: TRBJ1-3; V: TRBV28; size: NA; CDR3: ASSLGARSGNTIY
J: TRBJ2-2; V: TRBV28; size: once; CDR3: ASDSPLTSPGELF
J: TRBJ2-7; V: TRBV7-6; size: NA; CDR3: ASSLAFHEQY
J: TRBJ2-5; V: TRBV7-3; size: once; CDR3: ASSSQGQETQY
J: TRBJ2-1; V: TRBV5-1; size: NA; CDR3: ASSSDPYNEQF
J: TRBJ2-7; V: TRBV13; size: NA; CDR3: ASSLGGIRHEQY
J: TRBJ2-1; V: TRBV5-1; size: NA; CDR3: ASSRSVAASGRAEQF
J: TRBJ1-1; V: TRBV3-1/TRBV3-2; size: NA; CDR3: ASSQEGGGMNTEAF
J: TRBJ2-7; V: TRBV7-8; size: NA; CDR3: ASSLGTSVDEQY
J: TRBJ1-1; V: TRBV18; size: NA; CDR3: ASSPVDVVRGEAEAF
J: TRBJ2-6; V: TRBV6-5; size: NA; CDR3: ASSLDSSGANVLT
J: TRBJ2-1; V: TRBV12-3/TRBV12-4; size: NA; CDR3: ASRYLGEQF
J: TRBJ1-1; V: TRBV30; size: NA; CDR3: AWKRGGIMNTEAF
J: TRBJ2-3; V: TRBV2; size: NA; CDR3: ASISGLADTQY
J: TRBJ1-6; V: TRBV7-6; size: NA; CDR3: ASSRGQGNAITNSPLH
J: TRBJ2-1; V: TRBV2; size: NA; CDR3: ASSFTGTSYNEQF
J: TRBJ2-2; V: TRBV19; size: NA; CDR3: ASSTNTGELF
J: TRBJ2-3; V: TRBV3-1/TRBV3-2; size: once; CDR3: ASSQAGLAGHTDTQY
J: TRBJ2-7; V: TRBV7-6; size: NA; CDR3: ASSPPGSGSYEQY
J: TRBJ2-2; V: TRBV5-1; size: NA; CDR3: ASSFGQVNTGELF
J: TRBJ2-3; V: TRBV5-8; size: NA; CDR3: ASSQDITSTDTQY
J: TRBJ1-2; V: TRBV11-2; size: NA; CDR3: ASSYRGGRGYGYT
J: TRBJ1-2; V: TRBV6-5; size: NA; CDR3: ASRLTGSYGYT
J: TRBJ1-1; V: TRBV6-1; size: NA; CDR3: ASSEAGTPEAF
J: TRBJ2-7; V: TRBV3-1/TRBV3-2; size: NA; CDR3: ASSQVGLSYEQY
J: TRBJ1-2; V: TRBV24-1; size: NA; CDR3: ATSDDTTDRGVYGYT
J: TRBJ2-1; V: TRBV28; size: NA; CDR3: ASSLGGPVSYNEQF
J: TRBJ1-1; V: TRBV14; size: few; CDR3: ASSHGVNTEAF
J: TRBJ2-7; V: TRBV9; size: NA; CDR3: ASSPTVKSSYEQY
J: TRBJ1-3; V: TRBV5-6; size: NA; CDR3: ASSFRQGNTIY
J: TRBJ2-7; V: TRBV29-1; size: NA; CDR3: SVEDPRYEQY
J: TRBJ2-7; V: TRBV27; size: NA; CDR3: ASSYRQDYEQY
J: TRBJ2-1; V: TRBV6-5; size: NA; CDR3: ASRPMGSYNEQF
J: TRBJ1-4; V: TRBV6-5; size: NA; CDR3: ASGLRANEKLF
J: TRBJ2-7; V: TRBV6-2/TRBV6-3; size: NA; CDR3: ASSPRTSGRAHEQY
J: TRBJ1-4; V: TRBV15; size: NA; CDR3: ATSGGTRAEKLF
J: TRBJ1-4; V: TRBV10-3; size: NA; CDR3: AILRQGGCEKLF
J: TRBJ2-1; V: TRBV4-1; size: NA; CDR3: ASSQRLAVYNEQF
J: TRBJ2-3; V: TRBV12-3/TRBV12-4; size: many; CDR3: ASSQLAGDTQY
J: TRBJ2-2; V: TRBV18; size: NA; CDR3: ASSPSSQRTGELF
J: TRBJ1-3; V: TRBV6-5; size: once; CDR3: ASSLDRANTIY
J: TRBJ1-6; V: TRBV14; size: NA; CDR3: ASSPGPNSPLH
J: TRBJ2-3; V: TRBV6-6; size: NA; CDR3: ASNDRGRGDTQY
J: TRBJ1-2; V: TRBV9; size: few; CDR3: ASSVGGLLEVSYT
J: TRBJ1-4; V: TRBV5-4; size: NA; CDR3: ASSLVSNEKLF
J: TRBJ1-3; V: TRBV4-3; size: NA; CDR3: ASSLRTGGSGNTIY
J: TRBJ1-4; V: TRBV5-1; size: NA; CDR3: ASSETGSNEKLF
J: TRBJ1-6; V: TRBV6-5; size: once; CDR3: ASSYSRNSPLH
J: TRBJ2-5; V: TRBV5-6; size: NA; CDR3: ASSSRTSGFQETQY
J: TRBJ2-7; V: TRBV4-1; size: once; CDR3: ASSQGAPGQGSYEQY
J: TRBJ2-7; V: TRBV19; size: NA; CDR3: ASSIVYGDTYEQY
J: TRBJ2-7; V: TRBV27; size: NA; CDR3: ASTDFRSYEQY
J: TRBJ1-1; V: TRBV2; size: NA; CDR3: ASLLGQFNTEAF
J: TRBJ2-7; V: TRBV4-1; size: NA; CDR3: ASSLGVAGGPNTYEQY